The 13 T cell receptor beta chains below all came from one sample that was sequenced in a study of T cells after yellow fever vaccination. In TCRdb, the 5' RACE reads were re-called with MiXCR into one record per CDR3 protein. The table shows about 320,000 distinct CDR3 sequences, with around 10% occurring only once. The input for sequencing was CD4+ T cells sorted from PBMCs, taken 45 days after the yellow fever booster vaccination. These receptors were taken from a man younger than 35 who received the YFV17D yellow fever vaccine.

The rearrangement joins TRBV3-1 to TRBJ2-3; 8 bases line up with TRBD2. J lost 5 bases, V lost 1 base, and 14 bases had no gene match. The germline V gene encodes CDR1 LGHDT and CDR2 YNNKEL (reference sequence). The CDR3 loop spans 18 amino acids. The chain's CDR3 is CASSQGLGGGPPLDTQYF. The CDR3 nucleotides are TGTGCCAGCAGCCAAGGGCTTGGCGGGGGGCCGCCCTTAGATACGCAGTATTTT.

This clonotype was seen at least ten times. The J gene is TRBJ2-2, the V gene TRBV5-6; 11 bases agree with TRBD2. The CDR3 contains 15 residues. CDR1 is SGHDT and CDR2 is YYEEEE in the germline V gene. V shed 4 bases and J 3 bases; nucleotides not matched to a gene: 2. CDR3 in DNA: TGTGCCAGCAGCCCGGGACTAGCGGACACCGGGGAGCTGTTTTTT. This sequence encodes CASSPGLADTGELFF. The complete variable domain, with remaining parts taken from reference TRBV5-6 and TRBJ2-2, reads DAGVTQSPTHLIKTRGQQVTLRCSPKSGHDTVSWYQQALGQGPQFIFQYYEEEERQRGNFPDRFSGHQFPNYSSELNVNALLLGDSALYLCASSPGLADTGELFFGEGSRLTVL.

V gene TRBV9 combines with J gene TRBJ2-2; D might be TRBD2 (6 bases). The length of the CDR3 is 14 residues. Germline assignment: CDR1 SGDLS and CDR2 YYNGEE. With 0 bases removed from V and 6 bases from J, the gap between germline ends came to 9 bases. This CDR3 reads CASSVVAEAGELFF. The CDR3 DNA follows: TGTGCCAGCAGCGTAGTAGCGGAGGCCGGGGAGCTGTTTTTT. Based on the CDR3 plus reference TRBV9 and TRBJ2-2, the full variable domain is DSGVTQTPKHLITATGQRVTLRCSPRSGDLSVYWYQQSLDQGLQFLIQYYNGEERAKGNILERFSAQQFPDLHSELNLSSLELGDSALYFCASSVVAEAGELFFGEGSRLTVL.

This rearrangement joins TRBV24-1 to TRBJ2-3; D unclear. Per germline, CDR1 KGHDR and CDR2 SFDVKD. This CDR3 spans 13 amino acids. V dropped 1 base and J dropped 2 bases, with 3 bases sitting between them. The CDR3: CATSDFATDTQYF. CDR3 nucleotide sequence: TGTGCCACCAGTGATTTTGCCACAGATACGCAGTATTTT.

The V call is TRBV21-1, the J call TRBJ2-7. TRBV21-1 is noted as a pseudogene. This CDR3 region has 15 residues. The CDR3 region is CASSKRRHCSYEQYV. CDR3 sequence (DNA): TGTGCCAGCAGCAAGCGCCGCCACTGCTCCTACGAGCAGTACGTC.

This chain connects TRBV7-6 to TRBJ1-2; D call uncertain. CDR1 is SGHVS and CDR2 is FNYEAQ in the germline V gene. The CDR3 extends over 15 amino acids. With 5 bases removed from V and 8 bases from J, the gap between germline ends came to 21 bases. The CDR3: CASSHNRGLVSGYTF. In nucleotides, the CDR3 is TGTGCCAGCAGCCACAATAGAGGGCTGGTCTCGGGCTACACCTTC.

This clonotype showed up just a few times. The rearrangement joins TRBV29-1 to TRBJ1-3; no definite D call. This CDR3 region has 13 residues. The germline V gene encodes CDR1 SQVTM and CDR2 ANQGSEA. V dropped 4 bases and J dropped 0 bases, with 7 bases sitting between them. CDR3 bases: TGCAGCGTTGTGGAGGTCTCTGGAAACACCATATATTTT. It encodes CSVVEVSGNTIYF.

There are a few counts of this clonotype. The chain carries TRBV5-1 and TRBJ2-1; TRBD1 is a possible D gene (5 bases). Germline loops: CDR1 SGHRS, CDR2 YFSETQ. This CDR3 has 14 amino acids. Deletions cut 0 bases from V and 7 bases from J, with 11 bases between. The CDR3, as DNA: TGCGCCAGCAGCTTGGGTGGGGCCCTAAATGAGCAGTTCTTC. Amino acid sequence: CASSLGGALNEQFF.

This clonotype appeared many times. This chain uses TRBV25-1 with TRBJ1-4, with D tentatively TRBD1 (5 bases). Per germline, CDR1 MGHDK and CDR2 SYGVNS. The CDR3 sequence is 13 residues long. V gave up 8 bases and J gave up 3 bases, with 10 bases separating them. CDR3 coding DNA: TGTGCCAGCCGCCGGGGCCCTAATGAAAAACTGTTTTTT. It codes for CASRRGPNEKLFF.

In this sample, this clonotype turned up a few times. The chain uses TRBV5-1 and TRBJ2-3, with D maybe TRBD2 (5 bases). V gave up 0 bases and J gave up 4 bases, with 9 bases separating them. Germline V lookup: CDR1 SGHRS, CDR2 YFSETQ. The CDR3 loop spans 14 amino acids. The CDR3 reads CASSLAKGADTQYF. CDR3 DNA: TGCGCCAGCAGCTTGGCCAAGGGAGCAGATACGCAGTATTTT. Using reference TRBV5-1 and TRBJ2-3 for the parts outside the CDR3, the full variable domain is KAGVTQTPRYLIKTRGQQVTLSCSPISGHRSVSWYQQTPGQGLQFLFEYFSETQRNKGNFPGRFSGRQFSNSRSEMNVSTLELGDSALYLCASSLAKGADTQYFGPGTRLTVL.

The table lists this clonotype with many counts. The genes are TRBV4-1 and TRBJ1-2, with a possible D match to TRBD1 (5 bases). The CDR3 consists of 15 residues. V gave up 0 bases and J gave up 4 bases, with 12 bases separating them. Looked up from germline, CDR1 is MGHRA and CDR2 is YSYEKL. DNA of the CDR3: TGCGCCAGCAGCCAAGATGGGACCGTTCCCTATGGCTACACCTTC. The encoded protein is CASSQDGTVPYGYTF.

The chain employs TRBV5-1 and TRBJ2-7, with 9 bases matching TRBD1. The length of the CDR3 is 15 residues. The V gene end was trimmed by 1 base and the J gene end by 2 bases; junction bases not matched to a gene: 4. The V gene's germline CDR1 is SGHRS and CDR2 YFSETQ. CDR3 in amino acids: CASSLMTGGAYEQYV. CDR3 bases: TGCGCCAGCAGCTTGATGACAGGGGGGGCCTACGAGCAGTACGTC.

This clonotype appeared many times. This chain's CDR3 is CASSTGQTYSGTDTQYF. CDR3 coding DNA: TGTGCCAGCAGCACCGGACAGACCTACAGTGGCACAGATACGCAGTATTTT. The chain is built from TRBV5-6 and TRBJ2-3, with D possibly TRBD1 on 6 matching bases. Trimming stripped 4 bases from V and 1 base from J, with 19 bases between. Germline CDR1 and CDR2: SGHDT and YYEEEE. This CDR3 has 17 amino acids.